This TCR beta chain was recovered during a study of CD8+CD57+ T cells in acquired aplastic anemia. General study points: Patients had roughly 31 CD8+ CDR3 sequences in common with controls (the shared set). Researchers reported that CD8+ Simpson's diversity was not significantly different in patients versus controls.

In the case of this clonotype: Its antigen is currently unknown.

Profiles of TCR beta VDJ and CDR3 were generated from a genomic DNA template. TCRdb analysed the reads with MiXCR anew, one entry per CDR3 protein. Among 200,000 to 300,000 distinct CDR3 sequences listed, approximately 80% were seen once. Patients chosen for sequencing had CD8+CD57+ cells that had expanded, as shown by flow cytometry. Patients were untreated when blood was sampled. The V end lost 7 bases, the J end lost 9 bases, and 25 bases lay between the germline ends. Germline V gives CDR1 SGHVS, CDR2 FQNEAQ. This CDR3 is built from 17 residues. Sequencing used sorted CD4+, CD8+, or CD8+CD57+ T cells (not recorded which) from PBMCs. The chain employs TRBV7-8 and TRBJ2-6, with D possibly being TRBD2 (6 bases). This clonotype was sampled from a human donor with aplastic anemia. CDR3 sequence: CASTLARVPDTDNVLTF. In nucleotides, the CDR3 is TGTGCCAGCACCCTAGCGAGGGTTCCCGATACGGACAACGTCCTGACTTTC. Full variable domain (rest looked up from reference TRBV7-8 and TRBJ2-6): GAGVSQSPRYKVAKRGQDVALRCDPISGHVSLFWYQQALGQGPEFLTYFQNEAQLDKSGLPSDRFFAERPEGSVSTLKIQRTQQEDSAVYLCASTLARVPDTDNVLTFGAGSRLTVL.